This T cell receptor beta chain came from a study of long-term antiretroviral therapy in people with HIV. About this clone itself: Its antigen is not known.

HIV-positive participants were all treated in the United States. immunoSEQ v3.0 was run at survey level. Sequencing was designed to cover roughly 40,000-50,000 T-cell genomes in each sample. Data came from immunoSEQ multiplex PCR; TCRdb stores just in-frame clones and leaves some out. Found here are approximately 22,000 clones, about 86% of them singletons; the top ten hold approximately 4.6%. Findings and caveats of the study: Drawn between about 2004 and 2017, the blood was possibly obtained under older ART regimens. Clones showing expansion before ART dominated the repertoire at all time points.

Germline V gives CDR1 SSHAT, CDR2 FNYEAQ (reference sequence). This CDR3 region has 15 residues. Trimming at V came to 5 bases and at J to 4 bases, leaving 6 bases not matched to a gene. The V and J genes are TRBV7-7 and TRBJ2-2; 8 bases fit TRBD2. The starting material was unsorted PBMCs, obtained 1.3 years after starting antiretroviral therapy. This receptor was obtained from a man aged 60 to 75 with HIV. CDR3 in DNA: TGTGCCAGCAGCCTCAGCGGGAGCTTCACCGGGGAGCTGTTTTTT. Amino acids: CASSLSGSFTGELFF.